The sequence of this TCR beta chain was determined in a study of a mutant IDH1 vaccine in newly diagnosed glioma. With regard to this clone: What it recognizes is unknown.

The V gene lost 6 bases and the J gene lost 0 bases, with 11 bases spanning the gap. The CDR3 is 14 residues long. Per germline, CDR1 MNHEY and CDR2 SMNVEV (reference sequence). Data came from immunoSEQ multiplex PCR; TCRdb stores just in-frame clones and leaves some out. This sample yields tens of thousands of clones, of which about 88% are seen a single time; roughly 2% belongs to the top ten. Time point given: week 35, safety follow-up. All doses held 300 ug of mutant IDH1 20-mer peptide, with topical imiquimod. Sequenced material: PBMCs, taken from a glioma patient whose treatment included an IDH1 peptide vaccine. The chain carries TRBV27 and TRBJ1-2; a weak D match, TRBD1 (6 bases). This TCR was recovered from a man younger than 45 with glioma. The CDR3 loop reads CASSLQGANYGYTF. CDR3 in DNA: TGTGCCAGCAGCCTACAGGGAGCTAACTATGGCTACACCTTC.